What follows are 29 T cell receptor beta chains derived from one specimen sequenced in a study of blood T cell repertoires in COVID-19. Sequencing used immunoSEQ multiplex PCR; TCRdb keeps in-frame clones, though not all of them. The table includes approximately 150,000 clones, 84% detected once. The sample comprised PBMCs or T cells enriched from blood (not recorded which). The receptor source for this set is a woman between 50 and 59 years old with acute COVID-19.

The genes are TRBV19 and TRBJ2-7; tentative D call: TRBD2 (7 bases). V lost 9 bases and J 3 bases, leaving 15 bases between the germline ends. CDR3 length equals 13 residues. Germline CDR1 and CDR2: LNHDA and SQIVND (reference sequence). The CDR3 region has the DNA TGTGCCAGCGCCGGGGGGCATGGCTACGAGCAGTACTTC. Residues: CASAGGHGYEQYF. The full variable domain, its missing parts supplied by reference TRBV19 and TRBJ2-7, is DGGITQSPKYLFRKEGQNVTLSCEQNLNHDAMYWYRQDPGQGLRLIYYSQIVNDFQKGDIAEGYSVSREKKESFPLTVTSAQKNPTAFYLCASAGGHGYEQYFGPGTRLTVT.

V usage is TRBV5-1 and J usage is TRBJ2-7, with a weak D call TRBD2 (7 bases). CDR3 length equals 15 residues. From germline, CDR1 is SGHRS and CDR2 YFSETQ. Trimming took 4 bases from V and 3 from J, leaving 17 bases between them. The CDR3 nucleotides are TGCGCCAGCAGCCCAAGGGGGGGAGGGGGCTACGAGCAGTACTTC. Protein: CASSPRGGGGYEQYF.

V is TRBV9 and J is TRBJ2-7; possibly TRBD2 for D (6 bases). The V gene's germline CDR1 is SGDLS and CDR2 YYNGEE. CDR3 length equals 15 residues. Trimming cost V 3 bases and J 0 bases, with 13 bases left between them. The CDR3 is CASSAGEFLSYEQYF. The CDR3 coding sequence is TGTGCCAGCAGCGCGGGGGAATTCCTCTCCTACGAGCAGTACTTC.

The J gene is TRBJ2-5, the V gene TRBV7-6, with TRBD1 matching over 7 bases. Germline lookup yields CDR1 SGHVS and CDR2 FNYEAQ. The CDR3 is made up of 15 amino acids. The trim removed 6 bases at V and 2 bases at J, leaving 9 bases unmatched. CDR3 sequence: CASRMTGSGQETQYF. CDR3 nucleotides: TGTGCCAGCAGGATGACAGGGAGTGGGCAAGAGACCCAGTACTTC.

The rearrangement links TRBV9 to TRBJ2-5, with 7 bases fitting TRBD1. There are 14 residues in the CDR3. Germline V gene sequence: CDR1 SGDLS, CDR2 YYNGEE. The V gene end was trimmed by 2 bases and the J gene end by 1 base; junction bases not matched to a gene: 2. CDR3 loop: CASSVTGAQETQYF. The CDR3 DNA is TGTGCCAGCAGCGTCACAGGGGCCCAAGAGACCCAGTACTTC.

The chain combines TRBV5-4 with TRBJ2-1; D is uncertain. The CDR3 spans 18 residues. Trimming stripped 2 bases from V and 0 bases from J, with 18 bases between. Germline V gene sequence: CDR1 SGHNT, CDR2 YYREEE (reference sequence). CDR3 sequence: CASSFFPPGIRSYNEQFF. For the CDR3, the DNA is TGTGCCAGCAGCTTCTTCCCACCAGGAATACGCTCCTACAATGAGCAGTTCTTC.

This clone is classed as medium-sized. In DNA, the CDR3 is TGTGCCAGCAACTTAGGGACAGGGTCTCTCTCTGGGGCCAACGTCCTGACTTTC. Its protein is CASNLGTGSLSGANVLTF. J is TRBJ2-6 and V is TRBV5-4; TRBD1 aligns across 9 bases. CDR3 length equals 18 residues. In germline, CDR1 is SGHNT, CDR2 YYREEE (reference sequence). The ends lost 6 bases at V and 0 bases at J; junction bases unmatched: 10.

The sample holds a few counts of this clone. The chain recombines TRBV16 with TRBJ1-5; 7 nucleotides line up with TRBD1. The germline CDR1 and CDR2 sequences are KGHSY and FQNENV. The CDR3 contains 14 residues. The V segment lost 6 bases and the J segment 1 base; nucleotides outside the gene matches: 3. The CDR3 DNA reads TGTGCCAGCAGTCGGGACAGCAGCAATCAGCCCCAGCATTTT. Protein sequence: CASSRDSSNQPQHF.

The chain employs TRBV19 and TRBJ2-5; tentative D call: TRBD2 (6 bases). Trimming removed 5 bases from V and 0 bases from J, with 16 bases in between. CDR3 size: 16 residues. Per germline, CDR1 LNHDA and CDR2 SQIVND (reference sequence). The CDR3 region has the DNA TGTGCCAGTAGTCGTTCTTGGCGGGGCAACCAAGAGACCCAGTACTTC. It translates to CASSRSWRGNQETQYF.

The count of this clone is one. The chain has TRBV7-3 and TRBJ2-4; D gene uncertain. Trimming cost V 1 base and J 0 bases, with 10 bases left between them. From germline, CDR1 is SGHTA and CDR2 FQGTGA. CDR3 length equals 16 residues. CDR3 bases: TGTGCCAGCAGCTTAAGGGCTCATCTAGCCAAAAACATTCAGTACTTC. It is translated as CASSLRAHLAKNIQYF.

This chain links TRBV3-1 (or the pseudogene TRBV3-2) with TRBJ2-1; 8 bases are shared with TRBD2. In germline, CDR1 is LGHDT, CDR2 YNNKEL (reference sequence). The CDR3 has 16 amino acids. The V and J ends lost 2 bases and 10 bases, in that order; junction bases with no gene match: 13. The CDR3 nucleotides are TGTGCCAGCAGCCAAAGCCCTTCCCAGCGGGAGAAGGAGCAGTTCTTC. Amino acids: CASSQSPSQREKEQFF.

This chain connects TRBV7-9 to TRBJ2-3; TRBD2 agrees at 7 bases. This CDR3 has 19 amino acids. Looked up from germline, CDR1 is SEHNR and CDR2 is FQNEAQ (reference sequence). V shed 0 bases, J shed 0 bases, and the junction held 12 bases outside the gene matches. The CDR3 region is CASSLANPASSGSTDTQYF. CDR3 nucleotides: TGTGCCAGCAGCTTAGCGAACCCGGCTTCTAGCGGAAGCACAGATACGCAGTATTTT.

The V and J genes are TRBV6-5 and TRBJ2-7; D perhaps matches TRBD2 (5 bases). The V end was cut by 0 bases, the J end by 3 bases, with 15 bases between. The CDR3 has 16 residues. CDR1 MNHEY and CDR2 SVGAGI come from the germline V gene. CDR3 in amino acids: CASSYSRVSEHYEQYF. The CDR3 region has the DNA TGTGCCAGCAGTTACTCGAGGGTTAGCGAACACTACGAGCAGTACTTC.

The rearrangement joins TRBV29-1 to TRBJ1-2; 7 bases line up with TRBD1. Trimming took 2 bases from V and 2 from J; bases not matched to a gene: 5. Germline CDR1 SQVTM, CDR2 ANQGSEA. The CDR3 is 14 residues long. The DNA for the CDR3 is TGCAGCGTTGAAAGGGGGCAAGGGAACTATGGCTACACCTTC. It encodes CSVERGQGNYGYTF.

The chain couples TRBV15 to TRBJ2-3; 9 nucleotides agree with TRBD1. Trimming cost V 2 bases and J 5 bases; bases outside gene matches: 11. Per germline, CDR1 LNHNV and CDR2 YYDKDF (reference sequence). The CDR3 consists of 17 residues. The CDR3 here is CATSRKSGTGPGDTQYF. The CDR3 DNA follows: TGTGCCACCAGCAGAAAATCCGGGACAGGGCCAGGAGATACGCAGTATTTT.

The chain combines TRBV19 with TRBJ2-2, with 7 nucleotides matching TRBD1. The J segment lost 3 bases and the V segment lost 7 bases, leaving 5 bases of the junction unmatched. CDR3 length: 14 amino acids. The germline V gene encodes CDR1 LNHDA and CDR2 SQIVND (reference sequence). In DNA, the CDR3 is TGTGCCAGTACCCCGACAGGGTACACCGGGGAGCTGTTTTTT. Translating it yields CASTPTGYTGELFF.

The rearrangement links TRBV14 to TRBJ2-2; no firm D call. V dropped 1 base and J dropped 7 bases, with 13 bases sitting between them. The CDR3 consists of 15 residues. Per the germline V gene, CDR1 is SGHDN and CDR2 is FVKESK. The CDR3 sequence: CASSQVAGSDGELFF. The CDR3 region has the DNA TGTGCCAGCAGCCAAGTGGCCGGGTCCGACGGGGAGCTGTTTTTT.

The V and J genes are TRBV12-3 or TRBV12-4 and TRBJ2-7; perhaps TRBD2 as D (5 bases). Trimming stripped 5 bases from V and 7 bases from J, with 12 bases between. CDR3 size: 12 residues. The CDR3 region has the DNA TGTGCCAGCAGTACGGACTCCGGGGAGCAGTACTTC. Its protein is CASSTDSGEQYF.

This clone has just one count. This chain links TRBV2 with TRBJ2-4; weak D call: TRBD2 (6 bases). The CDR3 spans 16 residues. V was pared by 2 bases and J by 1 base, with 12 bases between. Germline loops: CDR1 SNHLY, CDR2 FYNNEI. The CDR3, as DNA: TGTGCCAGCAGTGAACCCGGGGGTTGGGCCAAAAACATTCAGTACTTC. It yields the protein CASSEPGGWAKNIQYF.

This clone was seen only once. This chain joins TRBV10-3 and TRBJ1-4, with D tentatively TRBD1 (5 bases). Germline V gene sequence: CDR1 ENHRY, CDR2 SYGVKD. Deletions cut 10 bases from V and 2 bases from J, with 17 bases between. The CDR3 runs 15 residues. The CDR3 loop is CATPRLAGTNEKLFF. CDR3 coding DNA: TGTGCCACCCCAAGGTTGGCAGGGACTAATGAAAAACTGTTTTTT.

This clone was observed once. The V gene is TRBV7-8, the J gene TRBJ2-7, with 8 bases that match TRBD1. The CDR3 is 14 residues long. The V and J ends lost 3 bases and 3 bases, in that order; junction bases with no gene match: 4. Germline CDR1 and CDR2: SGHVS and FQNEAQ. The CDR3 DNA is TGTGCCAGCAGCTTGTCAGGGGGCATCTACGAGCAGTACTTC. It translates to CASSLSGGIYEQYF.

The rearrangement links TRBV3-1 (or the pseudogene TRBV3-2) to TRBJ2-1; 11 bases line up with TRBD2. The CDR3 is made up of 18 amino acids. The germline V gene encodes CDR1 LGHDT and CDR2 YNNKEL (reference sequence). V lost 6 bases, J lost 0 bases, and 10 bases stayed unmatched. The CDR3 protein is CASRLGLAGLSSYNEQFF. The CDR3 DNA is TGTGCCAGCAGACTAGGACTAGCGGGCCTTAGCTCCTACAATGAGCAGTTCTTC.

This chain connects TRBV11-3 to TRBJ2-5, with D perhaps matching TRBD1 (6 bases). CDR1 and CDR2 from the germline V gene are SGHNT and YENEEA. The ends were cut back, 5 bases at V and 5 bases at J, with 12 bases in the middle. There are 13 residues in the CDR3. The CDR3, as DNA: TGTGCCAGCAGCATCGAACAGGGCGAGACCCAGTACTTC. It codes for CASSIEQGETQYF.

V and J are TRBV6-6 and TRBJ1-1; possible D gene TRBD1, 5 bases. The CDR3 sequence is 14 residues long. Trimming stripped 0 bases from V and 5 bases from J, with 10 bases between. Germline CDR1 and CDR2: MNHNY and SVGAGI (reference sequence). The CDR3: CASSYSGGSTEAFF. CDR3 nucleotides: TGTGCCAGCAGTTACTCCGGGGGTAGTACTGAAGCTTTCTTT.

The genes are TRBV5-8 and TRBJ2-1; perhaps TRBD2 as D (5 bases). This CDR3 has 15 amino acids. Germline V gene lookup returns CDR1 SGHTS and CDR2 YDEGEE. With 4 bases removed from V and 1 base from J, the gap between germline ends came to 12 bases. In DNA form, the CDR3 reads TGTGCCAGCAGCGTAGGTAGCGCGTCCTACAATGAGCAGTTCTTC. This encodes CASSVGSASYNEQFF. The variable domain in full, completed from reference TRBV5-8 and TRBJ2-1, reads EAGVTQSPTHLIKTRGQQATLRCSPISGHTSVYWYQQALGLGLQFLLWYDEGEERNRGNFPPRFSGRQFPNYSSELNVNALELEDSALYLCASSVGSASYNEQFFGPGTRLTVL.

This clone was recorded only once. J is TRBJ1-4 and V is TRBV13; no firm D call. CDR1 PRHDT and CDR2 FYEKMQ come from the germline V gene (reference sequence). The CDR3 length is 12 residues. V lost 4 bases, J lost 8 bases, and 8 bases lay in between. The CDR3 sequence is CASSYSREKLFF. In DNA form, the CDR3 reads TGTGCCAGCAGCTATTCGAGGGAAAAACTGTTTTTT.

The chain couples TRBV10-3 to TRBJ1-1; 7 bases fit TRBD1. With V trimmed by 8 bases and J by 2 bases, 5 bases remained unmatched. The CDR3 is 13 residues long. Germline CDR1 is ENHRY and CDR2 is SYGVKD. Here the CDR3 reads CAIRRDSNTEAFF. The CDR3 nucleotides read TGTGCCATCCGAAGGGACAGCAACACTGAAGCTTTCTTT.

This clone occurred a few times. The chain combines TRBV7-3 with TRBJ2-6; 7 bases match TRBD1. Germline V gives CDR1 SGHTA, CDR2 FQGTGA. After removal of 5 bases from V and 3 bases from J, the junction contained 4 bases not matched to a gene. The CDR3 is 15 residues long. This CDR3 is CASSPDRIGANVLTF. The CDR3, as DNA: TGTGCCAGCAGCCCGGACAGGATTGGGGCCAACGTCCTGACTTTC.

The chain links TRBV9 to TRBJ2-1; 8 bases align to TRBD2. Trimming cost V 7 bases and J 10 bases; bases outside gene matches: 10. Germline V gene lookup returns CDR1 SGDLS and CDR2 YYNGEE. The CDR3 contains 13 residues. CDR3 in amino acids: CASGLLAGGEQFF. The CDR3, as DNA: TGTGCCAGCGGGCTCCTAGCGGGTGGGGAGCAGTTCTTC.